Listed here are 8 T cell receptor beta chains from one sample, sequenced in a study of blood T cell repertoires in COVID-19. Sequencing was performed with immunoSEQ multiplex PCR; in TCRdb, only in-frame clones are kept and a portion is missing. The table has 350,000 or so clones, 85% to 90% seen once. The sample taken for sequencing was PBMCs or T cells enriched from blood (not recorded which). The receptor source for this set is a woman aged 25 to 39 who had been exposed to COVID-19.

This sequence joins TRBV5-1 and TRBJ2-3; D gene unclear. CDR1 SGHRS and CDR2 YFSETQ come from the germline V gene. This CDR3 comprises 14 residues. V lost 2 bases, J lost 1 base, and 8 bases lay in between. CDR3 DNA: TGCGCCAGCAGCTTAATAAGCGGCACAGATACGCAGTATTTT. This translates into CASSLISGTDTQYF.

The CDR3, as DNA: TGTGCCAGCTCACGATCGGGGTCCGGGATGGTCGAGACCCAGTACTTC. It codes for CASSRSGSGMVETQYF. The rearrangement joins TRBV18 to TRBJ2-5; the D gene is possibly TRBD2 (5 bases). Germline CDR1 and CDR2: KGHSH and LQKENI. The V gene lost 4 bases and the J gene lost 5 bases, with 20 bases spanning the gap. The CDR3 consists of 16 residues.

The V gene is TRBV19, the J gene TRBJ2-1; tentatively, D is TRBD1 (6 bases). Germline CDR1 is LNHDA and CDR2 is SQIVND (reference sequence). With 5 bases removed from V and 0 bases from J, the gap between germline ends came to 17 bases. This CDR3 spans 17 amino acids. CDR3 loop: CASSLPQGTSSYNEQFF. In DNA form, the CDR3 reads TGTGCCAGTAGTTTGCCACAGGGTACCTCCTCCTACAATGAGCAGTTCTTC.

The V gene is TRBV28, the J gene TRBJ1-4; D is perhaps TRBD1 (6 bases). Trimming took 6 bases from V and 4 from J, leaving 12 bases between them. The CDR3 covers 14 residues. Per germline, CDR1 MDHEN and CDR2 SYDVKM. In nucleotides, the CDR3 is TGTGCCAGCAGGCTGACAGGACTTAATGAAAAACTGTTTTTT. Amino acid sequence: CASRLTGLNEKLFF.

This chain uses TRBV5-1 with TRBJ2-2, with 8 bases that match TRBD2. CDR3 length: 16 residues. The germline CDR1 and CDR2 sequences are SGHRS and YFSETQ. Trimming took 4 bases from V and 2 from J; bases not matched to a gene: 7. Here the CDR3 reads CASSRTGLVNTGELFF. The CDR3 bases are TGCGCCAGCAGCCGGACGGGACTAGTTAACACCGGGGAGCTGTTTTTT. The full variable domain, its missing parts supplied by reference TRBV5-1 and TRBJ2-2, is KAGVTQTPRYLIKTRGQQVTLSCSPISGHRSVSWYQQTPGQGLQFLFEYFSETQRNKGNFPGRFSGRQFSNSRSEMNVSTLELGDSALYLCASSRTGLVNTGELFFGEGSRLTVL.

This rearrangement joins TRBV5-1 to TRBJ2-3, with unresolved D. V was shortened by 4 bases and J by 2 bases, with 11 bases between the two germline ends. The CDR3 sequence is 14 residues long. CDR1 and CDR2 (germline): SGHRS, YFSETQ. The CDR3 coding sequence is TGCGCCAGCAGCGCCGCGACACTCACAGATACGCAGTATTTT. Residues: CASSAATLTDTQYF.

The V gene is TRBV7-8, the J gene TRBJ2-3; D is undetermined. CDR1 is SGHVS, CDR2 FQNEAQ, per germline. This CDR3 is 12 amino acids long. V lost 5 bases, J lost 2 bases, and 5 bases lay in between. This CDR3 reads CASSHYTDTQYF. For the CDR3, the DNA is TGTGCCAGCAGCCACTACACAGATACGCAGTATTTT.

This chain links TRBV7-6 with TRBJ2-1; maybe TRBD2 (5 bases). This CDR3 spans 14 amino acids. CDR1 is SGHVS, CDR2 FNYEAQ, per germline. Between the trimmed V and J ends, which lost 2 bases and 11 bases, there was a span of 16 bases. CDR3 sequence (DNA): TGTGCCAGCAGCTTAATGGAGGCCGGTTTCCAGCAGTTCTTC. It is translated as CASSLMEAGFQQFF.